Listed below are T cell receptor beta chains from one sample, sequenced in a study of CD8 T cells in Susac syndrome. TCRdb redid the calling of the immunoSEQ multiplex PCR reads with MiXCR, one entry per CDR3 protein. The profile shows about 210,000 distinct CDR3 sequences, about 96% of them singletons. Sequencing was carried out using CD4+ T cells from PBMCs. These receptors were collected from a human donor with multiple sclerosis. The CDR3 runs from the conserved cysteine through the conserved F or W. A D gene is named only where the DNA matches it firmly. Clone size is given for some rows only: seen once, a few or many times, or a class if the clone is expanded.

>.|.|TRBJ2-4|TRBV3-1
TGTGCCAGCAGCCTGCGAGGAGCCAAAAACATTCAGTACTTC
CASSLRGAKNIQYF
>.|.|TRBJ2-5|TRBV7-2
TGTGCCAGCACCACGAGGACAGTACAAGAGACCCAGTACTTC
CASTTRTVQETQYF
>TRBD1|.|TRBJ2-3|TRBV27
TGTGCCTGCAAAGACAGGGTTCAGGCAGATACGCAGTATTTT
CACKDRVQADTQYF
>.|.|TRBJ2-5|TRBV12-3/TRBV12-4
TGTGCCAGCAGTGTCCCCGAGGAGACCCAGTACTTC
CASSVPEETQYF
>.|.|TRBJ2-7|TRBV4-1
TGCGCCAGCAGCCAAGACTCCACCATCTACGAGCAGTACTTC
CASSQDSTIYEQYF
>.|.|TRBJ2-7|TRBV14
TGTGCCAGCAGCAGGGACACCATCTACGAGCAGTACTTC
CASSRDTIYEQYF
>TRBD1|.|TRBJ1-2|TRBV3-1
TGTGCCAGCAGCCGGACAGGGAACGAGGCCCTCTATGGCTACACCTTC
CASSRTGNEALYGYTF
>.|.|TRBJ2-7|TRBV7-9
TGTGCCAGCAGCTTAGCGGCCCAGGGGACCCACGAGCAGTACTTC
CASSLAAQGTHEQYF
>.|.|TRBJ2-6|TRBV9
TGTGCCAGCAGCGTAGATTCCGCCGGGGCCAACGTCCTGACTTTC
CASSVDSAGANVLTF
>TRBD1|.|TRBJ1-6|TRBV19
TGTGCCAGTACCCGAGGGACAGGAAATAATTCACCCCTCCACTTT
CASTRGTGNNSPLHF
>.|.|TRBJ2-5|TRBV4-1
TGCGCCAGCAGCCGGAATAGGACCCAGTACTTC
CASSRNRTQYF
>TRBD2|.|TRBJ2-1|TRBV5-1
TGCGCCAGCAGCTTGAACCCCGGACTAGCGGGACGGGGTGAGCAGTTCTTC
CASSLNPGLAGRGEQFF
>.|.|TRBJ2-3|TRBV15
TGTGCCACCAGCAGAGAGGACCAGCTTGGGGCAGATACGCAGTATTTT
CATSREDQLGADTQYF
>TRBD2|once|TRBJ2-2|TRBV3-1
TGTGCCAGCAGCCAAGTGGGACTAGCTACCGGGGAGCTGTTTTTT
CASSQVGLATGELFF
>.|.|TRBJ1-1|TRBV29-1
TGCAGCGTTGGTACGCTTAGGACAGCGAACACTGAAGCTTTCTTT
CSVGTLRTANTEAFF
>.|.|TRBJ2-5|TRBV30
TGTGCGATGGGGCGGGAATTCCAAGAGACCCAGTACTTC
CAMGREFQETQYF
>TRBD2|.|TRBJ2-7|TRBV20-1
TGCAGTGCTAGCAGGACGGGACTAGCCCGCACCTACGAGCAGTACTTC
CSASRTGLARTYEQYF
>TRBD1|once|TRBJ1-2|TRBV7-9
TGTGCCAGCAGCCGACAGGGCGGTCCGTATGGCTACACCTTC
CASSRQGGPYGYTF
>TRBD1|once|TRBJ2-6|TRBV4-2
TGTGCCAGCAGCCAAGAAAAGGGACAGGGGGCTTCCGGGGCCAACGTCCTGACTTTC
CASSQEKGQGASGANVLTF
>.|.|TRBJ2-2|TRBV12-3/TRBV12-4
TGTGCCAGCACCCCCCGGGCCGAGACCGGGGAGCTGTTTTTT
CASTPRAETGELFF
>TRBD2|.|TRBJ2-3|TRBV20-1
TGCAGTGCTCTGCTAGCGGTCACAGATACGCAGTATTTT
CSALLAVTDTQYF
>.|.|TRBJ2-5|TRBV15
TGTGCCACCAGCAGAGCAACAGGGCTCCAAGAGACCCAGTACTTC
CATSRATGLQETQYF
>TRBD1|.|TRBJ1-1|TRBV30
TGTGCCTGGAAGCCCCAGGACAGGGCGGACACTGAAGCTTTCTTT
CAWKPQDRADTEAFF
>TRBD2|.|TRBJ2-1|TRBV10-3
TGTGCCATCTTTGCGGGAGGGGGAAATGAGCAGTTCTTC
CAIFAGGGNEQFF
>.|.|TRBJ1-2|TRBV29-1
TGCAGCGTTCGGTCAGTTGGGGACGGAGGTCAATATGGCTACACCTTC
CSVRSVGDGGQYGYTF
>.|.|TRBJ2-1|TRBV9
TGTGCCAGCAGCAGAACGGTCCTTTCAGCGGCTTCTACCTACAATGAGCAGTTCTTC
CASSRTVLSAASTYNEQFF
>.|.|TRBJ2-7|TRBV5-1
TGCGCCAGCAGCTTGTCTTTCGACGAGCAGTACTTC
CASSLSFDEQYF
>.|.|TRBJ2-1|TRBV20-1
TGCAGTGCGTACGACTTTGGACGGTCGGATGAGCAGTTCTTC
CSAYDFGRSDEQFF
>TRBD1|.|TRBJ2-7|TRBV3-1
TGTGCCAGCAGCCTCTGGACAGGGACCGAGCAGTACTTC
CASSLWTGTEQYF
>.|.|TRBJ1-3|TRBV3-1
TGTGCCAGCAGCCAAGCAGGCTCTGGAAACACCATATATTTT
CASSQAGSGNTIYF
>.|.|TRBJ2-3|TRBV2
TGTGCCAGCAGTGAGGACGGCGTAGGACCAGATACGCAGTATTTT
CASSEDGVGPDTQYF
>.|.|TRBJ1-5|TRBV13
TGTGCCAGCAGCTTACGGCAGAACAGCAATCAGCCCCAGCATTTT
CASSLRQNSNQPQHF
>.|.|TRBJ2-5|TRBV29-1
TGCAGCGTTGGGGCCCGGGTGCCAGAGACCCAGTACTTC
CSVGARVPETQYF
>.|.|TRBJ2-3|TRBV3-1
TGTGCCAGCAGCCGAGCGGGCAAGCCGGCTACGCAGTATTTT
CASSRAGKPATQYF
>TRBD1|.|TRBJ2-7|TRBV19
TGTGCCAGTCGGACAGGGAGCTCCTACGAGCAGTACTTC
CASRTGSSYEQYF
>.|.|TRBJ1-5|TRBV2
TGTGCCAGCAGTGAAAGGGGTCGGAACAACAATCAGCCCCAGCATTTT
CASSERGRNNNQPQHF
>.|.|TRBJ1-2|TRBV27
TGTGCCAGCAGTCACGGGTCGGCAGCTTATGGCTACACCTTC
CASSHGSAAYGYTF
>TRBD1|.|TRBJ2-5|TRBV5-1
TGCGCCAGCAGCGGGGGACAGGGACTCGAGACCCAGTACTTC
CASSGGQGLETQYF
>TRBD1|.|TRBJ2-5|TRBV7-9
TGTGCCAGCAGCCGGACAGGTCTGCAAGAGACCCAGTACTTC
CASSRTGLQETQYF
>.|.|TRBJ2-2|TRBV2
TGTGCCCACACGTGGGGCACCGGGGAGCTGTTTTTT
CAHTWGTGELFF
>.|once|TRBJ1-2|TRBV7-9
TGTGCCAGCAGCACCCGGGACCTTGACTACACCTTC
CASSTRDLDYTF
>TRBD1|.|TRBJ2-1|TRBV28
TGTGCCAGCAGTTTGGTGACAGGGGGCTCCTACAATGAGCAGTTCTTC
CASSLVTGGSYNEQFF
>.|.|TRBJ2-7|TRBV27
TGTGCCAGCACCCTCACCGAGCTAAAGAGCTCCTACGAGCAGTACTTC
CASTLTELKSSYEQYF
>.|.|TRBJ2-4|TRBV6-6
TGTGCCAGCAGTTACGAGAGAATAGCCAAAAACATTCAGTACTTC
CASSYERIAKNIQYF
>.|.|TRBJ1-2|TRBV29-1
TGCAGCGTCGAAATTCAGGAAAGAACCTATGGCTACACCTTC
CSVEIQERTYGYTF
>.|.|TRBJ2-1|TRBV29-1
TGCAGCGTCCTTACGGCGCTTCCGAGCGGGGAGCAGTTCTTC
CSVLTALPSGEQFF